The clone carrying this TCR beta chain has at least ten counts. The record originates from a study of response to subunit inactivated influenza vaccine. TCRdb used MiXCR to reprocess the RT-PCR reads, holding one entry per CDR3 protein. The sample gives hundreds of thousands of distinct CDR3 sequences, approximately 11% of which show up once; about 11% is in the top ten. CDR3 length: 13 amino acids. Germline values: CDR1 WNHNN, CDR2 SYGVQD (reference sequence). V lost 2 bases and J lost 5, with 10 bases in between. This sample also appeared in a second study, on T cells expressing NK-cell markers. From that paper: The authors generated TCR beta cDNA through 5'RACE template switching with UMIs.

The V gene is TRBV10-1, the J gene TRBJ2-7; D is perhaps TRBD1 (5 bases). The receptor comes from a man in his fifties who received an inactivated influenza vaccine. Sample: PBMCs from blood, taken on the day of vaccination. Written as DNA, the CDR3 is TGCGCCAGCAGTGAGATCCAGGGCCACGAGCAGTACTTC. Encoded protein: CASSEIQGHEQYF.